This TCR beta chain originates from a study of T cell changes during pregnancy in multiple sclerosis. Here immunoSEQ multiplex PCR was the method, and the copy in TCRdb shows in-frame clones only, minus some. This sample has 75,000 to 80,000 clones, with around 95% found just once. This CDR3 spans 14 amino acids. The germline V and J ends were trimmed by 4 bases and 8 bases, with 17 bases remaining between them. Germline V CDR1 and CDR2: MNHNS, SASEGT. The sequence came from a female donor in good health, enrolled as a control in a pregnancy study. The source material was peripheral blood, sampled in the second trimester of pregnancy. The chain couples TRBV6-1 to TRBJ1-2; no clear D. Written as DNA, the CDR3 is TGTGCCAGCAGTGGAGTCCAAGGAGTGGAGGGCTACACCTTC. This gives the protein CASSGVQGVEGYTF.